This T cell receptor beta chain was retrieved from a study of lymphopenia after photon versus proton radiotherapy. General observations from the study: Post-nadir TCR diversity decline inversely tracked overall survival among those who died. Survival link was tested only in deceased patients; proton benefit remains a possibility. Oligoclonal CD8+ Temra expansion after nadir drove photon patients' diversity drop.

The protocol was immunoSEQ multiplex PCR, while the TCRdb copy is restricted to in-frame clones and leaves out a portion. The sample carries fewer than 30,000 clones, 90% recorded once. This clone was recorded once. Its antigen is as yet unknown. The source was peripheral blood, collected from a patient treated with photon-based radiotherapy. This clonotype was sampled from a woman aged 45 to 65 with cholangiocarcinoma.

CDR3 sequence: CASSQEGSRTAQYEQYF. The DNA for the CDR3 is TGTGCCAGCAGCCAAGAAGGGTCTCGGACAGCACAATACGAGCAGTACTTC. The V gene is TRBV14, the J gene TRBJ2-7; perhaps TRBD1 as D (6 bases). Between the trimmed V and J ends, which lost 0 bases and 4 bases, there was a span of 19 bases. Germline CDR1 and CDR2: SGHDN and FVKESK. The CDR3 contains 17 residues.